This TCR beta chain was retrieved from a study of shared clonotypes between healthy human individuals (dated by TCRdb to 2020 to 2022). Looking at the study overall: A few men and two women, aged 18 to 49 years, made up the cohort. For each donor, CD4 naive and CD4 memory were each given three plates, CD8 naive was given two plates, and CD8 memory was given one plate. The study deeply sequenced blood TCR repertoires of about five healthy adults to estimate repertoire size and the extent of clonotype sharing between individuals. To increase sequencing depth and limit assay-specific biases, different laboratories used diverse techniques to prepare libraries and sequence TCR repertoires. Per donor, leukapheresis produced somewhere between about 0.85 and 8.9 billion PBMCs. General findings and caveats noted by the study authors: Sampling was limited to blood, and TCR repertoires in tissue likely differ from TCR repertoires in blood. Even with the large sequencing depth, rarefaction of the sorted-subset datasets indicated that sequencing was incomplete. The genetic and exposure-history diversity represented was limited by the small number of donors. Pairwise subsampling indicated that sequencing depth was expected to affect the degree of clonotype sharing among donors. Sharing across four donors was observed for roughly 5.4% of naive CD4, 3.5% of naive CD8, about 2.3% of memory CD4, and around 0.42% of memory CD8 clonotypes. Compared with non-shared clonotypes, clonotypes shared by all four sorted-subset donors had higher generation probabilities. Naive subsets generally had larger estimated clonotype richness than memory subsets did.

Using the deep immunoSEQ assay, TCR CDR3 regions were amplified from genomic DNA by multiplex PCR. Extracted genomic DNA from each cell subset was spread evenly across all wells of several immunoSEQ 96-well plates, with each plate serving as a replicate. Each replicate PCR for sorted subsets received about 180 ng genomic DNA, equal to tens of thousands of T cell genomes. Purified libraries were measured with a Qubit 3.0 fluorometer, size-checked on a Bioanalyzer 2100, and measured again with the KAPA Library Quantification kit. Every immunoSEQ 96-well plate was sequenced on a dedicated single-read 150-cycle Illumina NextSeq 550 flow cell. In the source study's methods: The immunoSEQ output contained only junctional sequences without quality scores, so filtering could not match that applied to full-length reads. Sequences were annotated with PyIR, a Python wrapper for IgBLAST v1.9, using IMGT germline references to assign V/J genes and CDR3. Any read was removed if the V/J assignment was weak (E-value above 1e-6), the CDR3 was missing, or the read contained stop codons, out-of-frame junctions, or ambiguous translated residues. V3J clonotypes were defined as sequences sharing an identical inferred V gene, J gene, and CDR3 amino acid sequence. Percentage overlap between repertoires was computed as shared unique clonotypes divided by the size of the smaller repertoire. Richness of each repertoire was evaluated using RTK rarefaction, the Chao1 estimator, and Recon v2.1 estimates of unobserved clonotypes. Generation probabilities for all TCRbeta clonotypes obtained by the gDNA method from a handful of donors were computed using OLGA. Drawn from immuneACCESS, this table holds only the in-frame rearrangements with V and J called that TCRdb kept. Clones are partly lost; checked studies trace under half to an unresolved V gene and leave the rest unexplained. The V and J calls and the clone size are those of that table, but D and trimming were determined from the DNA. In all, the sample holds nearly 600,000 clones, and less than 97% of those were seen once. Over 0.09% of the sample lies in the top ten.

CD8 naive samples consisted of CD45RO-negative cells that were positively selected for CCR7, yielding a CD45RA+CCR7+ population without TemRA cells. The donors were healthy, HIV-negative adults with no recently reported acute infections or vaccinations. Every donor was a Caucasian adult living in Nashville, Tennessee, USA. Blood was obtained by leukapheresis, after which PBMCs were separated by Ficoll-Histopaque density gradient centrifugation and cryopreserved in liquid nitrogen vapor phase. Analytical flow cytometry was used to check the purity and quantity of each magnetically sorted T cell population. Each sorted fraction had its genomic DNA isolated and then quantified by UV absorbance on a Nanodrop 2000c. For this clone: This receptor's antigen is unknown. The record has no base qualities; no much larger clone is one base away.

The V end loses 6 bases and the J end loses 0 bases, and a stretch of 14 bases separates them. The CDR3 runs 15 residues from the cysteine to the phenylalanine. The read is trimmed to its CDR3 DNA, 45 bases read in frame from base 1. As encoded in the germline V gene (reference sequence), CDR1 is LNHDA while CDR2 is SQIVND. The V gene is TRBV19 and the J gene is TRBJ1-1; confidence is insufficient to name the D gene. This sequence was found in a woman aged 30 to 39 in good health. The specimen was naive CD8+ T cells sorted from blood. Read against the paper, the sample's cell subset or site label means: CD45RA+CCR7+. The sequenced DNA is TGTGCCAGTAGCGGTCTCCGGTTATTGAACACTGAAGCTTTCTTT. Its amino acids are CASSGLRLLNTEAFF.